Each of the 9 T cell receptor beta chains below was sequenced from the same sample in a study of response to subunit inactivated influenza vaccine. TCRdb independently ran MiXCR on the RT-PCR reads; one entry per CDR3 protein. The table records more than 450,000 distinct CDR3 sequences, approximately 10% of them present only once. These same data were also listed under a study on T cells expressing NK-cell markers. That paper adds: The cDNA for TCR beta came from 5'RACE template switching with UMIs.

The source was PBMCs from blood, collected on the day of vaccination. The receptors shown here come from a man aged 45 to 65 who received an inactivated influenza vaccine.

In its sample, this clonotype was seen a few times. The chain has TRBV6-6 and TRBJ2-7; D ambiguous. Germline V lookup: CDR1 MNHNY, CDR2 SVGAGI (reference sequence). The CDR3 has 12 residues. With 8 bases removed from V and 2 bases from J, the gap between germline ends came to 10 bases. DNA for the CDR3: TGTGCCAGCGCCCCCCGGGCCTACGAGCAGTACTTC. It translates to CASAPRAYEQYF.

This clonotype was detected a few times. The chain is built from TRBV5-1 and TRBJ2-1; 14 bases are a match to TRBD2. V was pared by 3 bases and J by 2 bases, with 7 bases of the junction left unmatched. The germline CDR1 and CDR2 sequences are SGHRS and YFSETQ. There are 18 residues in the CDR3. This chain's CDR3 is CASSSGLAGGTAYNEQFF. CDR3 DNA: TGCGCCAGCAGCTCCGGACTAGCGGGGGGCACGGCCTACAATGAGCAGTTCTTC.

This clonotype has a handful of counts. The germline gene is not matched at one end of the junction; a read error may be the cause. This chain joins TRBV11-2 and TRBJ2-1; 8 bases are shared with TRBD2. CDR1 is SGHAT and CDR2 is FQNNGV in the germline V gene. This CDR3 region has 18 residues. CDR3 DNA sequence: TGTGCCAGCAGCCTAGAAGGGCGCGGCGGGGGGACGTACAATGAGCAGTTCTTC. Its protein is CASSLEGRGGGTYNEQFF.

The chain joins TRBV6-2 or TRBV6-3 to TRBJ2-3, with D perhaps TRBD1 (6 bases). CDR3 length equals 14 residues. Germline V gives CDR1 MNHEY, CDR2 SVGEGT. Trimming left V 6 bases short and J 0 bases short, with 10 bases between. The CDR3 DNA reads TGTGCCAGCAGACAGGGAAAGAGCACAGATACGCAGTATTTT. It specifies CASRQGKSTDTQYF.

The J gene is TRBJ2-1, the V gene TRBV4-1, with 7 bases that match TRBD1. The CDR3 spans 16 residues. Germline CDR1 MGHRA, CDR2 YSYEKL. Losses at the gene ends were 0 bases for V and 7 bases for J; bases not matched to a gene: 9. CDR3 coding DNA: TGCGCCAGCAGCCAAGATCCAACAGGGGTTTGGAATGAGCAGTTCTTC. Its translation: CASSQDPTGVWNEQFF.

This clonotype was seen only a few times. CDR3 sequence reads: CASSLTGAKDTQYF. The CDR3 bases are TGCGCCAGCAGCTTGACAGGGGCAAAAGATACGCAGTATTTT. The J gene is TRBJ2-3, the V gene TRBV5-1, with TRBD1 identical over 7 bases. V shed 1 base, J shed 5 bases, and the junction held 4 bases outside the gene matches. The germline CDR1 and CDR2 sequences are SGHRS and YFSETQ. This CDR3 comprises 14 residues.

This rearrangement joins TRBV28 to TRBJ2-7; weak D call: TRBD2 (7 bases). V was pared by 8 bases and J by 4 bases, with 18 bases between. Germline values: CDR1 MDHEN, CDR2 SYDVKM. The CDR3 extends over 14 amino acids. CDR3 loop: CASGGGAAWYEQYF. CDR3 sequence (DNA): TGTGCCAGCGGAGGGGGGGCGGCCTGGTACGAGCAGTACTTC. The full variable domain, rest sourced from reference TRBV28 and TRBJ2-7, is DVKVTQSSRYLVKRTGEKVFLECVQDMDHENMFWYRQDPGLGLRLIYFSYDVKMKEKGDIPEGYSVSREKKERFSLILESASTNQTSMYLCASGGGAAWYEQYFGPGTRLTVT.

The CDR3 loop is CASSSQNQPQHF. The CDR3 coding sequence is TGTGCCAGCAGCTCGCAAAATCAGCCCCAGCATTTT. The chain recombines TRBV7-9 with TRBJ1-5; D gene uncertain. This CDR3 comprises 12 residues. Germline assignment: CDR1 SEHNR and CDR2 FQNEAQ (reference sequence). V was trimmed by 4 bases and J by 4 bases, leaving 5 bases between them.

This chain uses TRBV18 with TRBJ2-1, with 11 bases aligning to TRBD2. Trimming at V came to 2 bases and at J to 0 bases, leaving 6 bases not matched to a gene. The germline V gene has CDR1 KGHSH and CDR2 LQKENI. The CDR3 sequence is 18 residues long. CDR3 loop: CASSPKVAGGPSYNEQFF. The CDR3 region has the DNA TGTGCCAGCTCACCAAAGGTAGCGGGAGGGCCCTCCTACAATGAGCAGTTCTTC. Complete variable domain (other parts from reference TRBV18 and TRBJ2-1): NAGVMQNPRHLVRRRGQEARLRCSPMKGHSHVYWYRQLPEEGLKFMVYLQKENIIDESGMPKERFSAEFPKEGPSILRIQQVVRGDSAAYFCASSPKVAGGPSYNEQFFGPGTRLTVL.